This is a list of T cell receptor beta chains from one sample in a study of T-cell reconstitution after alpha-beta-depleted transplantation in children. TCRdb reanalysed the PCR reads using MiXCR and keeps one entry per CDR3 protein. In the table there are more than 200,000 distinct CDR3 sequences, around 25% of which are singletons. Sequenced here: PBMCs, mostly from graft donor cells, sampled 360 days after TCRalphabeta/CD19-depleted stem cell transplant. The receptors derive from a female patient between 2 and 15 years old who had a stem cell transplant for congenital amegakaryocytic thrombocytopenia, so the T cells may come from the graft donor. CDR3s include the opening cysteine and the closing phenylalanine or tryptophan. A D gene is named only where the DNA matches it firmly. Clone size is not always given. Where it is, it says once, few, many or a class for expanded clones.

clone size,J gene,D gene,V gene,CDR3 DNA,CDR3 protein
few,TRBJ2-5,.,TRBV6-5,TGTGCCAGCAGTTATATGGAGACCCAGTACTTC,CASSYMETQYF
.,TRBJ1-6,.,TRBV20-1,TGCAGTGCCGGGAAGGGGGGTGATAATTCACCCCTCCACTTT,CSAGKGGDNSPLHF
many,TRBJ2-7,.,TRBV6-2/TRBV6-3,TGTGCCAGCCAGTTTTCGGCGTCGGGATACGAGCAGTACTTC,CASQFSASGYEQYF
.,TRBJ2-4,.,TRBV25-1,TGTGCCAGCAGTGAATCCGGGGGAGCCAAAAACATTCAGTACTTC,CASSESGGAKNIQYF
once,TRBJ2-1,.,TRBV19,TGTGCCAGTAGTATATTCGGCGGGCGAAGCTCCTACAATGAGCAGTTCTTC,CASSIFGGRSSYNEQFF
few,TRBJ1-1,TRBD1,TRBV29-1,TGCAGCGCGACAGGGAGGGCCACTGAAGCTTTCTTT,CSATGRATEAFF
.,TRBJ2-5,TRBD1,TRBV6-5,TGTGCCAGCAGTTCCAACAGGGGTCCAGAGACCCAGTACTTC,CASSSNRGPETQYF
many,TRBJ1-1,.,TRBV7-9,TGTGCCAGCAGCTTAGCGTGGGGGGACACTGAAGCTTTCTTT,CASSLAWGDTEAFF
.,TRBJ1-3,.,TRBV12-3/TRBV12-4,TGTGCCAGCAGTTTTGTAGCACAGGGTGGGTCTGGGTACACCATATATTTT,CASSFVAQGGSGYTIYF
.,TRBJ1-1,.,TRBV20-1,TGCAGTGCTGGGGGCCTCCCCCGGGGTACTGAAGCTTTCTTT,CSAGGLPRGTEAFF
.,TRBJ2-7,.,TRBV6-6,TGTGCCAGCAGTTGGGAAGCGGACTACGAGCAGTACTTC,CASSWEADYEQYF
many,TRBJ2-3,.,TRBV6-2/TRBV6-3,TGTGCCAGCAGGGCCGGGGCCGGCACAGATACGCAGTATTTT,CASRAGAGTDTQYF
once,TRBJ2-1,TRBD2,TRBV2,TGTGCCAGCAGTGAAGTGGGTGTGCGGGGGGCAAGCTCCTACAATGAGCAGTTCTTC,CASSEVGVRGASSYNEQFF
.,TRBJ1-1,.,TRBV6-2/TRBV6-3,TGTGCCAGCAGTTACTGGACCAAAAGGAGCGCTGAAGCTTTCTTT,CASSYWTKRSAEAFF
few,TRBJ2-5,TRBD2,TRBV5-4,TGTGCCAGCAGCGAAAATATAGCGGGAGTTTTCCAACAAGAGACCCAGTACTTC,CASSENIAGVFQQETQYF
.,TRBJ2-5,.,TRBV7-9,TGTGCCAGCAACTTAGGGGGGGATGCTCAAGAGACCCAGTACTTC,CASNLGGDAQETQYF
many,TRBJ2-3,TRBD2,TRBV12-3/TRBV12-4,TGTGCCAGCAGCTTACTAGCGGGGAACACAGATACGCAGTATTTT,CASSLLAGNTDTQYF
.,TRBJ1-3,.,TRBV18,TGTGCCAGCTCACCGATAACAGGGTCGGGAAACACCATATATTTT,CASSPITGSGNTIYF
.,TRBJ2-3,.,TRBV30,TGTGCCTCCGGAGGGGGTATTGGAGATACGCAGTATTTT,CASGGGIGDTQYF
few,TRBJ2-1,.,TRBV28,TGTGCCAGCAGTTTACGTACGCCCATCTCTGAGCAGTTCTTC,CASSLRTPISEQFF
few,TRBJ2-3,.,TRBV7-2,TGTGCCAGCAGCTTACGTGTGGGAGTGGTAGATACGCAGTATTTT,CASSLRVGVVDTQYF
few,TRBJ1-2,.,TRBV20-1,TGCAGTGCGAGGGAACCCATCCTTAACTATGGCTACACCTTC,CSAREPILNYGYTF
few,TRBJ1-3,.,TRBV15,TGTGCCACCAGCAGAGCGGGGGACAACTCTGGAAACACCATATATTTT,CATSRAGDNSGNTIYF
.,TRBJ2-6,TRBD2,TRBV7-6,TGTGCCAGCAGCTTAGTAGCTAGCGGGCGGTCTGGGGCCAACGTCCTGACTTTC,CASSLVASGRSGANVLTF
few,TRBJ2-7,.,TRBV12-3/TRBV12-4,TGTGCCAGCAGTAGCGCGGCCTTTCGTTACGAGCAGTACTTC,CASSSAAFRYEQYF
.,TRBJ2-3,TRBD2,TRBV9,TGTGCCAGCAGTGTAGCGGGAGTTGTAGATACGCAGTATTTT,CASSVAGVVDTQYF
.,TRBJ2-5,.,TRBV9,TGTGCCAGCAGCGTAGATCGGCGACCCGAGACCCAGTACTTC,CASSVDRRPETQYF
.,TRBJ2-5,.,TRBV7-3,TGTGCCAGCAGCCAAACAAGCAGGGGTCAAGAGACCCAGTACTTC,CASSQTSRGQETQYF